This T cell receptor (beta chain) was obtained from a study of blood T cell repertoires in COVID-19 (dated by TCRdb to the early 2020s). About the investigation overall: The collaborator samples originated in the United States, Italy and Spain and spanned the acute and convalescent phases of COVID-19. The sample metadata nearly always contained a de-identified subject ID, COVID-19 status, age in years and sex. The samples were drawn from two sources: the first 160 participants of the ongoing ImmuneRACE study, and fewer than 1,500 subjects contributed by 6 global collaborators. HLA class I and class II types, where available, came from metadata supplied by the sample provider rather than from assay-based typing. The material from the prospective study consisted of cDNA or gDNA derived from T cells, B-cell-depleted T cells, or PBMCs. The dataset comprised deeply sampled blood TCRbeta repertoires from subjects exposed to, actively infected with, or recovered from COVID-19. A freely available public database, intended as a resource for researchers studying the immune response to SARS-CoV-2, is where the repertoires were released. General study outcomes and caveats: The amount of clinical and demographic metadata varied by source and participant and was provided uncurated.

The immunoSEQ Assay, a bias-controlled multiplex PCR, was used to amplify TCRbeta CDR3 regions from genomic DNA. As for the original processing: The number of nucleated cells in each sample was estimated from the amplification of reference gene primers within the assay. To quantify the absolute abundance of each unique TCRbeta CDR3 rearrangement, sequence reads were collapsed and filtered. For each sample, productive Simpson clonality was calculated as the square root of Simpson's diversity index across productive rearrangements. TCRdb holds this immuneACCESS table with in-frame rearrangements only. Some clones are missing; in checked studies, unresolved V genes explain under half, and the rest has no known cause. V and J calls and clone size are those listed in that table; D and trimming were worked out from the DNA. This sample lists 35,000 to 45,000 clones; about nine tenths were detected once. The top ten constitute over 20% of the sample.

Collaborating institutions collected whole blood in K2EDTA tubes following their own protocols. Collaborator samples were shipped for TCRbeta analysis as frozen whole blood, isolated PBMCs, or DNA extracted from either sample type. Taken from the germline V gene, the CDR1 and CDR2 loops are MGHRA and YSYEKL. The CDR3 numbers 15 residues from cysteine through phenylalanine. The kept DNA is CDR3 alone, 45 bases in frame from the first base. V is reduced by 2 bases and J by 1 base, leaving a spacing of 11 bases between them. Of note for this clone: Its antigen remains unidentified. No qualities accompany the bases; no much larger clone lies one base away.

The sequence came from a man aged 55 to 70 with acute or convalescent COVID-19. Material for sequencing was peripheral blood. The V and J segments used are TRBV4-1 and TRBJ1-1; too little of a D gene remains to name it. CDR3 region: CASSQSRFTNTEAFF. The nucleotides are TGCGCCAGCAGCCAATCGCGATTTACGAACACTGAAGCTTTCTTT.